A single TCR beta chain is shown here with its context. These data belong to a study of blood T cell repertoires in COVID-19. Study-level information: COVID-19 samples, acute and convalescent, were from the United States, Italy and Spain. Sources were T cells, B-cell-depleted T cells, or PBMCs; the material itself was cDNA or gDNA.

This CDR3 is 13 amino acids long. V shed 1 base and J shed 6 bases, with 8 bases lying between them. From germline, CDR1 is KGHDR and CDR2 SFDVKD. In the original processing: Nucleated cell number was recorded as an estimate derived from reference gene primer amplification. Measured with immunoSEQ multiplex PCR; TCRdb has only the in-frame clones, and not every one. The DNA was the basis for D and trimming; V, J and clone size are from that table. The sample lists 100,000 to 150,000 clones; 80% to 90% were seen once. The clonotype originates from a woman aged 55-69 years with acute or convalescent COVID-19. The chain employs TRBV24-1 and TRBJ1-1, with D possibly matching TRBD1 (5 bases). Sequencing used peripheral blood. CDR3 in DNA: TGTGCCACCAGTGATTTCGGGGGAGCTGAAGCTTTCTTT. It codes for CATSDFGGAEAFF.